This is a list of T cell receptor beta chains from one sample in a study of T cells in Graves' hyperthyroidism and ophthalmopathy. TCRdb recomputed calls from the multiplex PCR reads with MiXCR, one row per CDR3 protein. The table has hundreds of thousands of distinct CDR3 sequences, around 38% seen once. Sequencing input: blood. The receptors shown here come from a man aged 18 to 29 with Graves' hyperthyroidism. Each CDR3 is given with its conserved first and last residue. Each record gives: D gene, clone size, J gene, V gene, CDR3 protein, CDR3 DNA. D genes are given only for firm matches. Clone size is given for some rows only: seen once, a few or many times, or a class if the clone is expanded.

TRBD1 . TRBJ1-1 TRBV20-1 CSAIDRGAFF TGCAGTGCTATCGACAGGGGAGCTTTCTTT
. . TRBJ2-7 TRBV20-1 CSARDEIGDYEQYF TGCAGTGCTAGAGATGAAATAGGGGACTACGAGCAGTACTTC
TRBD2 . TRBJ2-5 TRBV20-1 CSALGLAAQYF TGCAGTGCCCTGGGACTAGCGGCCCAGTACTTC
TRBD1 . TRBJ2-7 TRBV20-1 CSARFWDRLPHEQYF TGCAGTGCTCGTTTTTGGGACAGGCTTCCCCACGAGCAGTACTTC
. . TRBJ1-2 TRBV29-1 CSATQGYGYTF TGCAGCGCCACACAGGGTTATGGCTACACCTTC
. many TRBJ1-5 TRBV15 CATSLSTGSNQPQHF TGTGCCACCAGCCTATCGACGGGGAGCAATCAGCCCCAGCATTTT
. few TRBJ1-1 TRBV5-8 CASSPWDFMNTEAFF TGTGCCAGCAGCCCATGGGATTTTATGAACACTGAAGCTTTCTTT
. many TRBJ2-7 TRBV29-1 CSVEDRTETYEQYF TGCAGCGTTGAAGACAGGACCGAAACCTACGAGCAGTACTTC
. . TRBJ2-7 TRBV20-1 CSGDRAPSEQYF TGCAGTGGGGACCGGGCGCCTAGCGAGCAGTACTTC
TRBD1 . TRBJ1-5 TRBV7-9 CASSLSRIGDRYQPQHF TGTGCCAGCAGCTTAAGTAGGATTGGGGACAGATATCAGCCCCAGCATTTT
. many TRBJ1-5 TRBV29-1 CSVGEGGGNQPQHF TGCAGCGTCGGGGAGGGGGGAGGCAATCAGCCCCAGCATTTT
. many TRBJ1-5 TRBV15 CATSRGQYQPQHF TGTGCCACCAGCAGAGGACAATATCAGCCCCAGCATTTT
. . TRBJ1-2 TRBV29-1 CSVEDQGTDYGYTF TGCAGCGTTGAAGATCAGGGGACGGACTATGGCTACACCTTC
TRBD1 many TRBJ2-5 TRBV7-9 CASSLGGQGQETQYF TGTGCCAGCAGCTTAGGCGGACAGGGACAAGAGACCCAGTACTTC
. once TRBJ1-1 TRBV7-4 CAGSLERTEAFF TGTGCCGGCAGCTTAGAGAGGACTGAAGCTTTCTTT
. many TRBJ1-4 TRBV12-3/TRBV12-4 CASSLRGEKLFF TGTGCCAGCAGTTTAAGGGGTGAAAAACTGTTTTTT
TRBD1 few TRBJ1-2 TRBV24-1 CATSDPGTGHTF TGTGCCACCAGTGACCCCGGGACAGGCCACACCTTC
. many TRBJ1-4 TRBV7-7 CASAEQSNEKLFF TGTGCTAGCGCTGAGCAGTCTAATGAAAAACTGTTTTTT
. few TRBJ1-1 TRBV6-5 CAGRERQNTEAFF TGTGCCGGAAGAGAACGCCAGAACACTGAAGCTTTCTTT
. few TRBJ2-7 TRBV7-9 CASSQGRTGHYEQYF TGCGCCAGCAGCCAAGGCAGGACGGGCCACTACGAGCAGTACTTC
. . TRBJ2-7 TRBV3-1 CASSLRAGDNEQYF TGTGCCAGCAGCCTCCGGGCAGGGGATAACGAGCAGTACTTC
. few TRBJ1-6 TRBV9 CASSSMDSLYNSPLHF TGTGCCAGCAGCTCGATGGACAGTCTCTATAATTCACCCCTCCACTTT
TRBD2 once TRBJ2-7 TRBV11-2 CASTPGGAGNYEQYF TGTGCCAGCACCCCGGGGGGGGCGGGAAATTACGAGCAGTACTTC
. once TRBJ2-7 TRBV28 CATGGRGPYEQYF TGTGCCACCGGGGGACGGGGTCCCTACGAGCAGTACTTC
. . TRBJ2-5 TRBV19 CASASPGAGQETQYF TGTGCCAGCGCTTCCCCCGGCGCCGGGCAAGAGACCCAGTACTTC
TRBD1 few TRBJ1-1 TRBV10-3 CASSQETGGVPVNTEAFF TGTGCCAGCAGCCAAGAGACAGGGGGGGTACCCGTGAACACTGAAGCTTTCTTT
TRBD1 . TRBJ1-1 TRBV7-2 CASSLLQGSAFF TGTGCCAGCAGCTTATTACAGGGGAGCGCTTTCTTT
. . TRBJ2-7 TRBV14 CASSQAPSGAGEQYF TGTGCCAGCAGCCAAGCCCCCTCCGGTGCTGGAGAGCAGTACTTC
. . TRBJ1-1 TRBV9 CASSVEGTVMNTEAFF TGTGCCAGCAGCGTAGAGGGGACGGTCATGAACACTGAAGCTTTCTTT
TRBD1 . TRBJ1-5 TRBV20-1 CSARKNRQGSNQPQHF TGCAGTGCTAGAAAAAATAGACAGGGGAGCAATCAGCCCCAGCATTTT
. . TRBJ2-6 TRBV14 CAISPQTGRASRANVLTF TGCGCCATCAGCCCACAGACAGGGAGGGCCTCTAGGGCCAACGTCCTGACTTTC
TRBD1 once TRBJ2-7 TRBV20-1 CSAGRGGLSSYEQYF TGCAGTGCTGGCCGAGGGGGCCTATCATCCTACGAGCAGTACTTC
TRBD2 . TRBJ2-2 TRBV2 CASSEHGRGGNTGELFF TGTGCCAGCAGTGAGCACGGTCGCGGGGGGAACACCGGGGAGCTGTTTTTT
. . TRBJ2-5 TRBV2 CASSDGSSGTPQETQYF TGTGCCAGCAGTGATGGTTCCTCCGGGACACCCCAAGAGACCCAGTACTTC
TRBD1 few TRBJ1-2 TRBV28 CASSLTEDRVYGYTF TGTGCCAGCAGTTTGACCGAAGACAGGGTCTATGGCTACACCTTC
TRBD2 . TRBJ2-2 TRBV9 CASSARSGGTNTGELFF TGTGCCAGCAGCGCCCGGTCCGGGGGGACGAACACCGGGGAGCTGTTTTTT
. . TRBJ1-5 TRBV10-3 CAIRQDRNQPQHF TGTGCCATCCGACAGGACAGAAATCAGCCCCAGCATTTT